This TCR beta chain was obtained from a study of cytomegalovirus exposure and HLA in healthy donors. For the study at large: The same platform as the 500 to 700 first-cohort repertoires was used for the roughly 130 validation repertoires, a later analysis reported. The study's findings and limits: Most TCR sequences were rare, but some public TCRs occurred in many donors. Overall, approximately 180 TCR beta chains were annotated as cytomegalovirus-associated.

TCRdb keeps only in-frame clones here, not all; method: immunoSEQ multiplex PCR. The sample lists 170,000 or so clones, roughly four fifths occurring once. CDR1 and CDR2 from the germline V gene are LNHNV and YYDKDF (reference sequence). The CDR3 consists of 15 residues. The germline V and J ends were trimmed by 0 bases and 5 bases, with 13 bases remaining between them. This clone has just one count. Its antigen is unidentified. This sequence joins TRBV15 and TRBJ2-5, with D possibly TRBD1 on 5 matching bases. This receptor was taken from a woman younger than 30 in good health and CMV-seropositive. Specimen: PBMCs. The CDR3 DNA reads TGTGCCACCAGCAGAGATCAGGGCGCGATGGAGACCCAGTACTTC. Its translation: CATSRDQGAMETQYF.